The next 2 T cell receptor beta chains were all read from a single sample in a study of T cells in localized non-small cell lung cancer. The assay was immunoSEQ multiplex PCR, and TCRdb's table has in-frame clones only and misses some. The data show 75,000 to 85,000 clones, approximately 80% seen once. Material: peripheral blood, obtained before any cancer treatment. The origin of the receptors is an older female donor with stage I lung adenocarcinoma.

The rearrangement links TRBV2 to TRBJ1-5; a weak D match, TRBD1 (5 bases). V shed 6 bases and J shed 3 bases, with 12 bases lying between them. The CDR3 extends over 14 amino acids. Germline V lookup: CDR1 SNHLY, CDR2 FYNNEI. CDR3 region: CASSKTATNQPQHF. The CDR3 DNA reads as TGTGCCAGCAGCAAGACAGCCACCAATCAGCCCCAGCATTTT.

The rearrangement uses TRBV5-1 and TRBJ1-2; 8 positions agree with TRBD1. CDR1 is SGHRS, CDR2 YFSETQ, per germline. This CDR3 is built from 14 residues. With V trimmed by 3 bases and J by 8 bases, 9 bases remained unmatched. CDR3 bases: TGCGCCAGCAGCTCAGGACAGGGTTTGGAGGGCTACACCTTC. Protein product: CASSSGQGLEGYTF.